This is a list of T cell receptor beta chains from one sample in a study of blood T cell repertoires in COVID-19. Some clones are missing from TCRdb's copy, which holds only in-frame ones; the method was immunoSEQ multiplex PCR. The sample has 60,000 to 80,000 clones, around 80% seen once. The sequencing sample was made of peripheral blood. Receptor source: a man aged 45-65 years with COVID-19, enrolled during active disease. Each CDR3 is given with its conserved first and last residue. The order of the fields is CDR3 DNA, CDR3 protein, clone size, D gene, J gene, V gene. D genes are given only for firm matches. The size field is filled for only some rows; it gives once, few, many or a size class.

cdr3_nt: TGCGCCAGCAGGGTCGAGGGCGGGTCCAATTCACCCCTCCACTTT; cdr3_aa: CASRVEGGSNSPLHF; clone_size: .; d_call: .; j_call: TRBJ1-6; v_call: TRBV10-2
cdr3_nt: TGTGCCAGCGGACAGGGAGATCGAAACACCATATATTTT; cdr3_aa: CASGQGDRNTIYF; clone_size: .; d_call: TRBD1; j_call: TRBJ1-3; v_call: TRBV6-5
cdr3_nt: TGTGCCAGCTCAAACCGGGACAGGAGACCCTACGAGCAGTACTTC; cdr3_aa: CASSNRDRRPYEQYF; clone_size: .; d_call: TRBD1; j_call: TRBJ2-7; v_call: TRBV18
cdr3_nt: TGTGCCAGCAGAGCAGGGGGAATCGACACTGAAGCTTTCTTT; cdr3_aa: CASRAGGIDTEAFF; clone_size: .; d_call: TRBD1; j_call: TRBJ1-1; v_call: TRBV7-9
cdr3_nt: TGTGCCAGCAGTGAAGGGGTCGGCGGTGGCTACACCTTC; cdr3_aa: CASSEGVGGGYTF; clone_size: .; d_call: .; j_call: TRBJ1-2; v_call: TRBV6-1
cdr3_nt: TGCGCCAGCAGCTTCCGGGACAGTAACACCGGGGAGCTGTTTTTT; cdr3_aa: CASSFRDSNTGELFF; clone_size: .; d_call: TRBD1; j_call: TRBJ2-2; v_call: TRBV5-1
cdr3_nt: TGCGCCAGCAGCCAGAGGGGGGGCCGGGCCAACGTCCTGACTTTC; cdr3_aa: CASSQRGGRANVLTF; clone_size: once; d_call: .; j_call: TRBJ2-6; v_call: TRBV5-1
cdr3_nt: TGTGCCAGCAGCTTAGGGCTAGCGGAAGAGACCCAGTACTTC; cdr3_aa: CASSLGLAEETQYF; clone_size: .; d_call: TRBD2; j_call: TRBJ2-5; v_call: TRBV7-9
cdr3_nt: TGTGCCAGTAGTACACCTCTAGCGGGCTCGACCTACGAGCAGTACTTC; cdr3_aa: CASSTPLAGSTYEQYF; clone_size: many; d_call: TRBD2; j_call: TRBJ2-7; v_call: TRBV19
cdr3_nt: TGTGCCAGTACCCTAGCGGGAGGGAGAGATACGCAGTATTTT; cdr3_aa: CASTLAGGRDTQYF; clone_size: .; d_call: TRBD2; j_call: TRBJ2-3; v_call: TRBV28
cdr3_nt: TGCGCCAGCAGCCAAGACCCCCGGGGGATGGGCGAGCAGTACTTC; cdr3_aa: CASSQDPRGMGEQYF; clone_size: few; d_call: .; j_call: TRBJ2-7; v_call: TRBV4-3
cdr3_nt: TGTGCCAGCAGCCAAGTGGGGGGGAGGGCCCTGGACACAGATACGCAGTATTTT; cdr3_aa: CASSQVGGRALDTDTQYF; clone_size: .; d_call: TRBD2; j_call: TRBJ2-3; v_call: TRBV3-1/TRBV3-2
cdr3_nt: TGTGCCAGCAGCCCGGGGACTAGCGGGAGGAAAGGGGGAGAGCAGTACTTC; cdr3_aa: CASSPGTSGRKGGEQYF; clone_size: many; d_call: TRBD2; j_call: TRBJ2-7; v_call: TRBV7-9